A selection of T cell receptor beta chains follows, all from one sample in a study of T cell repertoires in cytomegalovirus infection. A single record per CDR3 protein comes from TCRdb applying MiXCR to the reads. Counted here are 450,000 to 550,000 distinct CDR3 sequences, more than 15% occurring once; the ten biggest clones make up roughly 25%. Material: CD8+ T cells from PBMCs. The receptors here all came from a human donor in good health (CMV status not recorded). Some clones in this sample may be carry-over from other donors' samples. The CDR3 runs from the conserved cysteine through the conserved F or W. The D gene is left open where the match is weak. Expanded clones are given a class, and other clones once, few, many or no size at all.

j_call: TRBJ1-2; clone_size: .; v_call: TRBV27; d_call: .; cdr3_aa: CASSLGAGGSHGYTF; cdr3_nt: TGTGCCAGCAGTTTAGGGGCTGGAGGATCCCATGGCTACACCTTC
j_call: TRBJ2-7; clone_size: few; v_call: TRBV25-1; d_call: TRBD1; cdr3_aa: CASSGGTGSLGIYEQYF; cdr3_nt: TGTGCCAGCAGTGGGGGGACAGGATCCCTTGGAATCTACGAGCAGTACTTC
j_call: TRBJ2-7; clone_size: few; v_call: TRBV20-1; d_call: .; cdr3_aa: CSAGDRSSYEQYF; cdr3_nt: TGCAGTGCTGGAGACAGGAGCTCCTACGAGCAGTACTTC
j_call: TRBJ2-3; clone_size: few; v_call: TRBV3-1; d_call: .; cdr3_aa: CASSPLIGRAGTDTQYF; cdr3_nt: TGTGCCAGCAGCCCATTGATCGGCAGGGCCGGTACAGATACGCAGTATTTT
j_call: TRBJ2-3; clone_size: .; v_call: TRBV4-2; d_call: .; cdr3_aa: CASSQDMDTQYF; cdr3_nt: TGTGCCAGCAGCCAAGATATGGATACGCAGTATTTT
j_call: TRBJ2-5; clone_size: many; v_call: TRBV2; d_call: TRBD2; cdr3_aa: CASSEGVAGKETQYF; cdr3_nt: TGTGCCAGCAGTGAAGGAGTAGCGGGGAAAGAGACCCAGTACTTC
j_call: TRBJ1-2; clone_size: many; v_call: TRBV6-1; d_call: .; cdr3_aa: CASSEQAEGTNYGYTF; cdr3_nt: TGTGCCAGCAGTGAACAGGCGGAGGGAACTAACTATGGCTACACCTTC
j_call: TRBJ2-7; clone_size: many; v_call: TRBV7-9; d_call: .; cdr3_aa: CASSLDSLSSYEQYF; cdr3_nt: TGTGCCAGCAGCTTAGATTCTTTAAGCTCCTACGAGCAGTACTTC
j_call: TRBJ2-3; clone_size: few; v_call: TRBV5-1; d_call: .; cdr3_aa: CASSLRGYITDTQYF; cdr3_nt: TGCGCCAGCAGCTTAAGGGGCTACATCACAGATACGCAGTATTTT
j_call: TRBJ1-2; clone_size: .; v_call: TRBV2; d_call: .; cdr3_aa: CASVEVRGYTF; cdr3_nt: TGTGCCAGCGTTGAGGTTCGTGGCTACACCTTC
j_call: TRBJ2-5; clone_size: .; v_call: TRBV7-9; d_call: .; cdr3_aa: CASSPEEGGKTQYF; cdr3_nt: TGTGCCAGCAGTCCAGAGGAGGGGGGCAAGACCCAGTACTTC
j_call: TRBJ2-7; clone_size: .; v_call: TRBV27; d_call: .; cdr3_aa: CASSYVVGSSYEQYF; cdr3_nt: TGTGCCAGCAGTTATGTCGTGGGGAGCTCCTACGAGCAGTACTTC
j_call: TRBJ2-5; clone_size: .; v_call: TRBV6-8; d_call: TRBD2; cdr3_aa: CASSLSVAGGETQYF; cdr3_nt: TGTGCCAGCAGCCTCTCGGTAGCGGGGGGGGAGACCCAGTACTTC
j_call: TRBJ1-2; clone_size: few; v_call: TRBV4-2; d_call: TRBD1; cdr3_aa: CASSPPSGQGYGYTF; cdr3_nt: TGTGCCAGCAGCCCCCCCTCCGGACAGGGGTATGGCTACACCTTC
j_call: TRBJ2-7; clone_size: few; v_call: TRBV27; d_call: .; cdr3_aa: CASSLSPGAREQYF; cdr3_nt: TGTGCCAGCAGTTTATCACCAGGGGCTCGTGAGCAGTACTTC
j_call: TRBJ2-7; clone_size: few; v_call: TRBV27; d_call: TRBD2; cdr3_aa: CASAGLANEQYF; cdr3_nt: TGTGCCAGCGCCGGACTAGCGAACGAGCAGTACTTC
j_call: TRBJ2-7; clone_size: few; v_call: TRBV27; d_call: TRBD2; cdr3_aa: CASRLLAEPYEQYF; cdr3_nt: TGTGCCAGCAGGTTACTAGCGGAGCCCTACGAGCAGTACTTC
j_call: TRBJ1-5; clone_size: .; v_call: TRBV20-1; d_call: TRBD1; cdr3_aa: CSAPGQGGQPQHF; cdr3_nt: TGCAGTGCACCGGGACAGGGGGGTCAGCCCCAGCATTTT
j_call: TRBJ1-2; clone_size: many; v_call: TRBV10-3; d_call: .; cdr3_aa: CATTGAMNYGYTF; cdr3_nt: TGTGCCACCACGGGGGCCATGAACTATGGCTACACCTTC
j_call: TRBJ2-3; clone_size: .; v_call: TRBV6-5; d_call: TRBD2; cdr3_aa: CASSYAGGPWDTQYF; cdr3_nt: TGTGCCAGCAGTTACGCGGGAGGGCCCTGGGATACGCAGTATTTT
j_call: TRBJ1-1; clone_size: few; v_call: TRBV27; d_call: .; cdr3_aa: CASSSRGDSTEAFF; cdr3_nt: TGTGCCAGCAGCTCTCGGGGCGACAGCACTGAAGCTTTCTTT
j_call: TRBJ2-5; clone_size: many; v_call: TRBV7-3; d_call: .; cdr3_aa: CASSLSGGQETQYF; cdr3_nt: TGTGCCAGCAGCTTATCTGGCGGACAAGAGACCCAGTACTTC
j_call: TRBJ2-1; clone_size: few; v_call: TRBV4-2; d_call: TRBD2; cdr3_aa: CASSQVQLAGNNEQFF; cdr3_nt: TGTGCCAGCAGCCAAGTTCAACTAGCGGGAAACAATGAGCAGTTCTTC
j_call: TRBJ2-7; clone_size: few; v_call: TRBV27; d_call: .; cdr3_aa: CASSLSPGRHEQYF; cdr3_nt: TGTGCCAGCAGTTTATCGCCTGGGAGGCACGAGCAGTACTTC
j_call: TRBJ1-3; clone_size: .; v_call: TRBV9; d_call: TRBD1; cdr3_aa: CASSVESGGVSGNTIYF; cdr3_nt: TGTGCCAGCAGCGTAGAGTCAGGGGGGGTATCTGGAAACACCATATATTTT
j_call: TRBJ1-2; clone_size: many; v_call: TRBV27; d_call: TRBD1; cdr3_aa: CASSLVYRGNYGYTF; cdr3_nt: TGTGCCAGCAGTTTGGTTTACAGGGGTAACTATGGCTACACCTTC
j_call: TRBJ1-1; clone_size: many; v_call: TRBV7-9; d_call: .; cdr3_aa: CASSALRARVNTEAFF; cdr3_nt: TGTGCCAGCAGCGCGCTTAGGGCAAGGGTGAACACTGAAGCTTTCTTT
j_call: TRBJ2-1; clone_size: .; v_call: TRBV5-1; d_call: TRBD2; cdr3_aa: CASSLEIAGGYNEQFF; cdr3_nt: TGCGCCAGCAGCTTGGAAATAGCGGGAGGTTACAATGAGCAGTTCTTC
j_call: TRBJ1-1; clone_size: .; v_call: TRBV5-1; d_call: TRBD1; cdr3_aa: CASSLRRDRVSTEAFF; cdr3_nt: TGCGCCAGCAGCTTACGCCGGGACAGGGTGTCCACTGAAGCTTTCTTT
j_call: TRBJ2-7; clone_size: few; v_call: TRBV12-5; d_call: TRBD1; cdr3_aa: CASALPGTGLIYEQYF; cdr3_nt: TGTGCTAGTGCTCTCCCCGGGACAGGGCTCATCTACGAGCAGTACTTC
j_call: TRBJ1-3; clone_size: .; v_call: TRBV14; d_call: TRBD1; cdr3_aa: CASSQVWTGAGNTIYF; cdr3_nt: TGTGCCAGCAGCCAAGTGTGGACAGGGGCTGGAAACACCATATATTTT
j_call: TRBJ1-4; clone_size: few; v_call: TRBV7-8; d_call: TRBD1; cdr3_aa: CASSLSVGQGGEKLFF; cdr3_nt: TGTGCCAGCAGCTTAAGTGTGGGACAGGGGGGAGAAAAACTGTTTTTT